This T cell receptor beta chain was found in a study of T cell changes during pregnancy in multiple sclerosis (dated by TCRdb to the late 2010s). Concerning the study at large: The study looked at changes in the T cell repertoire across pregnancy in women with multiple sclerosis.

As to this clone: Its antigen is still unknown. No much larger clone exists at a distance of one base, and base qualities are not known.

Compared with germline, V lacks 5 bases and J lacks 7 bases; bases without a gene match: 18. Per the germline V gene, KGHSH is the CDR1 and LQKENI is the CDR2. The CDR3 runs 18 residues from the cysteine to the phenylalanine. The retained sequence is limited to the CDR3, 54 bases, with the frame set at the first base. Library prep was done by the immunoSEQ multiplex PCR assay. Drawn from immuneACCESS, this table holds only the in-frame rearrangements with V and J called that TCRdb kept. Clones are partly lost; checked studies trace under half to an unresolved V gene and leave the rest unexplained. The sample data list tens of thousands of clones, and 90% to 95% of these were observed just once. Of the sample, about 0.27% falls within the top ten clones.

Material: CD4+ T cells from peripheral blood mononuclear cells, obtained in the third trimester of pregnancy. The sequence came from a female donor in good health, enrolled as a control in a pregnancy study. The chain couples TRBV18 to TRBJ2-1; 9 bases in the middle match TRBD2. Here the CDR3 is given as CASSRGSGGDSGANEQFF. The DNA sequence reads TGTGCCAGCTCAAGGGGTAGCGGGGGAGACTCCGGTGCGAATGAGCAGTTCTTC. When the CDR3 is completed using the reference TRBV18 and TRBJ2-1 genes on either side, the full variable domain is NAGVMQNPRHLVRRRGQEARLRCSPMKGHSHVYWYRQLPEEGLKFMVYLQKENIIDESGMPKERFSAEFPKEGPSILRIQQVVRGDSAAYFCASSRGSGGDSGANEQFFGPGTRLTVL.